The text below deals with one TCR beta chain. The antigen it recognizes is unknown. No base quality values were provided; no much bigger clone lies one nucleotide off. The CDR3 contains 12 residues, cysteine and phenylalanine counted. Solely the CDR3 DNA is kept, with 36 bases framed from the first base. The data originate from a study of quantifying T cell responses using KT2 cells (dated by TCRdb to between 2016 and 2019). Background for the entire study: RNA was DNase-treated and reverse transcribed with TCR alpha and beta constant-region primers, mostly using SuperScript III. To prevent over-amplification, PCR2 was performed as a SYBR Green qPCR and halted at a predetermined fluorescence threshold. The efficiency of the T4 ligation step under optimum conditions was estimated to be above 9%. Findings and caveats that apply to the study as a whole: The study did not include a side-by-side comparison of this pipeline with other TCR sequencing techniques. KT2 sequences were still detected at the lowest spike-in tested, roughly one KT2 cell per 100,000 PBMC. Over several orders of magnitude, the number of KT2 alpha and beta sequences rose linearly with the number of KT2 cells put in. Detection of KT2 sequences showed saturation at very high KT2 spike-in numbers.

To test the sensitivity and accuracy of the pipeline, known numbers of KT2, a T cell clone whose TCR had already been sequenced, were spiked into unfractionated PBMC. A range of KT2-to-PBMC ratios was produced by mixing KT2 cells with a fixed number of PBMC. The library was produced with UMI-ligation and nested PCR. A single-stranded oligonucleotide carrying the Illumina SP2 sequence and a UMI was ligated to the cDNA 3' end using T4 RNA ligase 1. PCR1 ran around 4 cycles (98°C 15 s, 69°C 30 s, 72°C 40 s); the beta primer was an equimolar mix of RC1.1 and RC1.2 covering TRBC1 and TRBC2. Starting at PCR2, the TCR alpha and beta chains were handled separately, and sample indices and Illumina adaptors were added. The UMI was composed of 12 random nucleotides, arranged as two hexamers separated by a spacer, and was positioned after an 8-base spacer. Libraries were sequenced on an Illumina MiSeq using v2 2x251 paired-end chemistry, with about eleven samples typically included per run. PhiX DNA was added at roughly 5-7% to each sequencing library so that diversity was increased. Per the original workflow: The raw reads were converted into FASTQ with bcl2fastq and then demultiplexed by dual indices with Demultiplexor. V and J genes were assigned by Decombinator through tag matching, with a single base-pair mismatch being allowed. Using UMIs, Collapsinator corrected both sequencing errors and the frequency errors that come from PCR heterogeneity. CDR3Translator turned Decombinator identifiers into nucleotide sequence, translated that sequence into amino acids, and pulled out the CDR3 based on C- and N-terminal motifs. Each distinct KT2 TCR was counted as a cluster of KT2 sequences sharing one unique molecular identifier. TCRdb's own reprocessing of the public reads used fastp at Q25 and MiXCR and kept productive beta chains. Entries that share a CDR3 protein sequence are merged under the most common genes and DNA. In this record, the V and J calls reflect TCRdb's handling and not the investigators' own analysis. For this sample there are 25,000 to 35,000 distinct CDR3 sequences; 10% appear just once. Roughly 10% of the sample is taken by the ten largest.

The receptor chain draws on TRBV21-1 and TRBJ2-5; TRBD1 is the table's D call, not checked against the DNA. TRBV21-1 is a known pseudogene. The source material was PBMCs spiked with cells of the T cell clone KT2. The source is a human donor. The CDR3 sequence is CASSSGRGSQYF. In nucleotide form, the sequence is TGTGCCAGCAGCTCTGGAAGGGGGTCCCAGTACTTC.